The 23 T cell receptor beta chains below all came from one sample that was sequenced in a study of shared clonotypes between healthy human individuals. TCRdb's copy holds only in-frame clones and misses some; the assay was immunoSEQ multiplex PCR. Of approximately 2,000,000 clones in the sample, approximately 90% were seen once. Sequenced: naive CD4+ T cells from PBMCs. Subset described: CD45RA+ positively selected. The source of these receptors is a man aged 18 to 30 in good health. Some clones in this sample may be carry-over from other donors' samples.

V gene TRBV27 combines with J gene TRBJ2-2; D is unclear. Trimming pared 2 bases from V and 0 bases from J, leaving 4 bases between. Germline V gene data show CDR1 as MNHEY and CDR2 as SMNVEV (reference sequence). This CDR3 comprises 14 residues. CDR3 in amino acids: CASSLEPNTGELFF. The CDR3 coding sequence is TGTGCCAGCAGTTTAGAACCGAACACCGGGGAGCTGTTTTTT.

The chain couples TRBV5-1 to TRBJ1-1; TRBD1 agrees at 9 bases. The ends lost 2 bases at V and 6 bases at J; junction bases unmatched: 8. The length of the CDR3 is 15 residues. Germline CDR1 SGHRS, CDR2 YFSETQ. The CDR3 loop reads CASSFLTGTGPEAFF. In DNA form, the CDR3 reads TGCGCCAGCAGCTTCTTAACCGGGACAGGGCCTGAAGCTTTCTTT.

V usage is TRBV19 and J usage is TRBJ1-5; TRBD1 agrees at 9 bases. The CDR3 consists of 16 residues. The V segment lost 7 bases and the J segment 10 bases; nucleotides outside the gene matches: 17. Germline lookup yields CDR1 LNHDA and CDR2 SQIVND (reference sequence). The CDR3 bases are TGTGCCAGTACCCCGGGACAGGGAAGGGATCCTCTCCCCCAGCATTTT. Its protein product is CASTPGQGRDPLPQHF.

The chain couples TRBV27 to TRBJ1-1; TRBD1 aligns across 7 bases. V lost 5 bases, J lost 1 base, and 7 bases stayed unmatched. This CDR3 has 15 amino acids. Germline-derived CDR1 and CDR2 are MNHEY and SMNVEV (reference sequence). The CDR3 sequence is CASSSYRGGNTEAFF. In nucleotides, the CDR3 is TGTGCCAGCAGTAGTTACAGGGGTGGGAACACTGAAGCTTTCTTT.

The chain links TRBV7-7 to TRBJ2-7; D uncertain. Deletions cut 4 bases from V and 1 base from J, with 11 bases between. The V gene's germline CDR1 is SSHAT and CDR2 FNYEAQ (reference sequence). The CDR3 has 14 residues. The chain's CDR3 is CASSSYMVSYEQYF. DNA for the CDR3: TGTGCCAGCAGCTCTTATATGGTGTCCTACGAGCAGTACTTC.

CDR3 protein: CASSQEGPPNRLGYTF. The CDR3 DNA is TGTGCCAGCAGCCAAGAGGGACCTCCTAATCGTCTTGGCTACACCTTC. The V call is TRBV4-2, the J call TRBJ1-2; tentative D call: TRBD1 (5 bases). Germline V CDR1 and CDR2: LGHNA, YNFKEQ. V lost 0 bases and J lost 7, with 18 bases in between. The CDR3 extends over 16 amino acids.

The CDR3 DNA is TGCGCCAGCAGCGGGAGTGGTACCAGCACAGATACGCAGTATTTT. Its translation is CASSGSGTSTDTQYF. This rearrangement joins TRBV5-1 to TRBJ2-3; tentative D call: TRBD2 (5 bases). CDR1 is SGHRS and CDR2 is YFSETQ in the germline V gene. This CDR3 spans 15 amino acids. Trimming removed 4 bases from V and 0 bases from J, with 12 bases in between.

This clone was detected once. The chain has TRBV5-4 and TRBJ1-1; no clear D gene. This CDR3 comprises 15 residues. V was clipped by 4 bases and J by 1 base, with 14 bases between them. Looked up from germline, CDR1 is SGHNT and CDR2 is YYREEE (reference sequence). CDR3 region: CASSIPVTGNTEAFF. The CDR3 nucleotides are TGTGCCAGCAGCATCCCGGTAACGGGGAACACTGAAGCTTTCTTT.

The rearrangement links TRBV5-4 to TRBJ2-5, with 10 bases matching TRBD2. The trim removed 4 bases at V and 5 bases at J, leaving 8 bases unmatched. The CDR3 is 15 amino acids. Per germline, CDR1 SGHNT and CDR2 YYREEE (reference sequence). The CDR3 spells CASSPPGAGGETQYF. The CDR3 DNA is TGTGCCAGCAGCCCACCAGGAGCGGGAGGGGAGACCCAGTACTTC.

DNA of the CDR3: TGTGCCAGCAGCGTAGCTATAGGGACAGGGTTCGAGCAGTACTTC. The encoded protein is CASSVAIGTGFEQYF. V is TRBV9 and J is TRBJ2-7; 9 bases map to TRBD1. Germline CDR1 SGDLS, CDR2 YYNGEE. There are 15 residues in the CDR3. Unmatched junction bases numbered 7, after V lost 0 bases and J lost 6 bases.

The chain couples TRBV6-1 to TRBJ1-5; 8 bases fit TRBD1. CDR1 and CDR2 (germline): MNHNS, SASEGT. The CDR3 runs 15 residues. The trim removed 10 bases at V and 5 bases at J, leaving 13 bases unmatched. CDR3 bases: TGTGCCACCAACAGACAGGGACAGGCGTATCAGCCCCAGCATTTT. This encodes CATNRQGQAYQPQHF.

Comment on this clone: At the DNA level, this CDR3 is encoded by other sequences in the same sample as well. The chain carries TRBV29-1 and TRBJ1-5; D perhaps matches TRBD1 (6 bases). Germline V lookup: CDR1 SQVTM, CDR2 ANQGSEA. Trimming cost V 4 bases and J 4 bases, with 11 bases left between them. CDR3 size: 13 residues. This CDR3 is CSVGGQGNQPQHF. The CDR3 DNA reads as TGCAGCGTTGGCGGGCAGGGGAATCAGCCCCAGCATTTT.

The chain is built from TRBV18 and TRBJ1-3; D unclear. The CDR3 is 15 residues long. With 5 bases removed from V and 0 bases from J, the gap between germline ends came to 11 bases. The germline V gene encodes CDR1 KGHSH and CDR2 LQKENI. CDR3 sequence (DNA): TGTGCCAGCTCAAGCATGGATACCTCTGGAAACACCATATATTTT. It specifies CASSSMDTSGNTIYF.

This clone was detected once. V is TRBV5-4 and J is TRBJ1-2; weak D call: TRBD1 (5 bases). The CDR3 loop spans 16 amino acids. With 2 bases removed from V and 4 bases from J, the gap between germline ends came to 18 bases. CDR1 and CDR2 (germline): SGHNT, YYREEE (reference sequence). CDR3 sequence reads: CASSFLGRDLSYGYTF. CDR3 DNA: TGTGCCAGCAGCTTCTTGGGACGGGATTTAAGCTATGGCTACACCTTC.

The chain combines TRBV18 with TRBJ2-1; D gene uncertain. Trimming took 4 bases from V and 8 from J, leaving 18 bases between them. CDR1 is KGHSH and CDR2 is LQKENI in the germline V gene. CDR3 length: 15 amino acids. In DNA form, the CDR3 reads TGTGCCAGCTCACTAAGACTGTCTTTAGGCGATGAGCAGTTCTTC. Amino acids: CASSLRLSLGDEQFF.

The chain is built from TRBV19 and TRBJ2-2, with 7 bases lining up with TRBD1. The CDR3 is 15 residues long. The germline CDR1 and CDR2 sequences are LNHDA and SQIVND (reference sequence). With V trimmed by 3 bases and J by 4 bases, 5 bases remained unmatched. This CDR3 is CASSIDRAGTGELFF. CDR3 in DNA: TGTGCCAGTAGTATCGACAGGGCTGGCACCGGGGAGCTGTTTTTT. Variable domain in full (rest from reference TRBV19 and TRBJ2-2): DGGITQSPKYLFRKEGQNVTLSCEQNLNHDAMYWYRQDPGQGLRLIYYSQIVNDFQKGDIAEGYSVSREKKESFPLTVTSAQKNPTAFYLCASSIDRAGTGELFFGEGSRLTVL.

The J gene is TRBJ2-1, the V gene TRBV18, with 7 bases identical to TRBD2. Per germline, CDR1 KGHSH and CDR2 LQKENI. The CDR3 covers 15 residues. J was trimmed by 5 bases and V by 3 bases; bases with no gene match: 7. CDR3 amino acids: CASSPPWEGNNEQFF. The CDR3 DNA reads TGTGCCAGCTCACCTCCTTGGGAGGGCAACAATGAGCAGTTCTTC.

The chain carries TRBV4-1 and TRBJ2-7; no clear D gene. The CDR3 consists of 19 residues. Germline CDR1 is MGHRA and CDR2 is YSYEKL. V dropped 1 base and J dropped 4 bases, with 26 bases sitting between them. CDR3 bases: TGCGCCAGCAGCCAAGTTCCCATCATGCTGGGGTATCGTGGATACGAGCAGTACTTC. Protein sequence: CASSQVPIMLGYRGYEQYF.

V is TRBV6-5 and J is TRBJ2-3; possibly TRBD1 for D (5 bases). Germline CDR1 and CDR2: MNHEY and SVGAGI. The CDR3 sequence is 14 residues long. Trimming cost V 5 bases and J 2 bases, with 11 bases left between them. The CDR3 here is CASSRGFYTDTQYF. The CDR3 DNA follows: TGTGCCAGCAGTAGGGGATTTTACACAGATACGCAGTATTTT.

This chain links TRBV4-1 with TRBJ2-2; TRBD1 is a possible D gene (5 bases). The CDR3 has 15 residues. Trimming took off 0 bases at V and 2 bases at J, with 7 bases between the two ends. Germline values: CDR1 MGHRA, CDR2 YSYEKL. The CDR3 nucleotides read TGCGCCAGCAGCCAAGATGACAGAAACACCGGGGAGCTGTTTTTT. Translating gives CASSQDDRNTGELFF.

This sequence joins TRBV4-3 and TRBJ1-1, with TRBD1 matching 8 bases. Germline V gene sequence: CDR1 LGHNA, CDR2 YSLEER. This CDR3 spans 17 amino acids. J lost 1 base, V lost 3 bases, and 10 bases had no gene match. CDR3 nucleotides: TGCGCCAGCAGCCACGTCCCGGGACAGGTATCGAACACTGAAGCTTTCTTT. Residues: CASSHVPGQVSNTEAFF.

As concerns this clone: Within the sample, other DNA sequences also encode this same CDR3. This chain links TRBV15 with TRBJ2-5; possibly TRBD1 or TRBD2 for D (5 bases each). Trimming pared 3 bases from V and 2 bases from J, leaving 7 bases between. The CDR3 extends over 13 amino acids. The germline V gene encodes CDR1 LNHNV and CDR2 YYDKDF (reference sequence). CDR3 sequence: CATSRGPQETQYF. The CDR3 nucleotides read TGTGCCACCAGCAGGGGACCGCAAGAGACCCAGTACTTC.

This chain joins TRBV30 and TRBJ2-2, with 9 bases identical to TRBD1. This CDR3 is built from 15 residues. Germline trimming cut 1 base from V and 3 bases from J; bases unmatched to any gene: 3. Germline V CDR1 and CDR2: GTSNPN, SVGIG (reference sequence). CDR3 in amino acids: CAWSGDRGYTGELFF. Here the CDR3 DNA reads TGTGCCTGGAGTGGTGACAGGGGGTACACCGGGGAGCTGTTTTTT. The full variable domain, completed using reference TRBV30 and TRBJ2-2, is SQTIHQWPATLVQPVGSPLSLECTVEGTSNPNLYWYRQAAGRGLQLLFYSVGIGQISSEVPQNLSASRPQDRQFILSSKKLLLSDSGFYLCAWSGDRGYTGELFFGEGSRLTVL.